This TCR beta chain is from a study of shared clonotypes between healthy human individuals. Overall study context: Donors, aged 18 to 49, were a couple of women and a few men. Findings and limits, study-wide: Among a few donors, approximately 5% of naive CD4 clonotypes were found in common.

V shed 4 bases and J 1 base; nucleotides not matched to a gene: 7. Looked up from germline, CDR1 is SGHRS and CDR2 is YFSETQ. CDR3 size: 15 residues. The deep-level immunoSEQ assay was used. Sorted-subset replicate PCRs used roughly 180 ng DNA, roughly 28,000 T cell genomes. Some clones are missing from TCRdb's copy, which holds only in-frame ones; the method was immunoSEQ multiplex PCR. The data hold some 500,000 clones, with around 95% observed a single time. Comments on this clone: The target antigen is unknown.

The sample taken for sequencing was naive CD4+ T cells sorted from blood. The sample's subset: CD45RA+ positively selected. V usage is TRBV5-1 and J usage is TRBJ1-1; TRBD1 agrees at 7 bases. This clonotype was obtained from a woman aged 25-40 years in good health. Here the CDR3 reads CASSKGTGANTEAFF. Written as DNA, the CDR3 is TGCGCCAGCAGCAAGGGAACAGGGGCGAACACTGAAGCTTTCTTT. Full variable domain (remainder filled in from reference TRBV5-1 and TRBJ1-1): KAGVTQTPRYLIKTRGQQVTLSCSPISGHRSVSWYQQTPGQGLQFLFEYFSETQRNKGNFPGRFSGRQFSNSRSEMNVSTLELGDSALYLCASSKGTGANTEAFFGQGTRLTVV.